Below, 9 T cell receptor beta chains from the same sample are listed, as sequenced in a study of cytomegalovirus exposure and HLA in healthy donors. Use of 60 Vbeta and 13 Jbeta primers characterized the PCR. Measured with immunoSEQ multiplex PCR; TCRdb has only the in-frame clones, and not every one. Its clone listing holds around 100,000 clones. The sample taken for sequencing was PBMCs. The receptors stem from a middle-aged man in good health and CMV-seropositive.

This chain connects TRBV7-3 to TRBJ2-3; 10 bases align to TRBD1. There are 20 residues in the CDR3. From germline, CDR1 is SGHTA and CDR2 FQGTGA. The J segment lost 2 bases and the V segment lost 5 bases, leaving 19 bases of the junction unmatched. The CDR3 loop is CASSINPISSGQGNTDTQYF. DNA for the CDR3: TGTGCCAGCAGCATAAATCCCATTAGTTCGGGACAGGGGAACACAGATACGCAGTATTTT.

CDR3 coding DNA: TGTGCCAGCAGTTCCCCCGGGCCCGGGGCGCAGTATTTT. It specifies CASSSPGPGAQYF. The chain links TRBV27 to TRBJ2-3; weak D call: TRBD2 (5 bases). The germline V gene has CDR1 MNHEY and CDR2 SMNVEV (reference sequence). The CDR3 consists of 13 residues. The V and J ends lost 4 bases and 10 bases respectively, with 15 bases between them.

V and J are TRBV9 and TRBJ2-7; TRBD1 aligns across 7 bases. This CDR3 comprises 14 residues. Germline trimming cut 4 bases from V and 2 bases from J; bases unmatched to any gene: 6. Germline V CDR1 and CDR2: SGDLS, YYNGEE. CDR3 in DNA: TGTGCCAGCAGCCCGGACAGGTCCCCCTACGAGCAGTACTTC. Its protein is CASSPDRSPYEQYF.

The chain recombines TRBV10-1 with TRBJ2-7; D is uncertain. V shed 0 bases and J shed 3 bases, with 15 bases lying between them. Germline loops: CDR1 WNHNN, CDR2 SYGVQD (reference sequence). This CDR3 is built from 16 residues. DNA of the CDR3: TGCGCCAGCAGTGAGTCTCCTGTTAGAAGCTACTACGAGCAGTACTTC. It codes for CASSESPVRSYYEQYF.

The chain is built from TRBV29-1 and TRBJ2-7; D is uncertain. CDR3 length equals 11 residues. Between the trimmed V and J ends, which lost 4 bases and 3 bases, there was a span of 7 bases. Germline-derived CDR1 and CDR2 are SQVTM and ANQGSEA. The CDR3 sequence: CSVATHYEQYF. As DNA, the CDR3 is TGCAGCGTTGCTACGCACTACGAGCAGTACTTC.

The V gene is TRBV7-6, the J gene TRBJ2-1; D might be TRBD2 (5 bases). The CDR3 is 12 residues long. The germline V and J ends were trimmed by 3 bases and 5 bases, with 5 bases remaining between them. In germline, CDR1 is SGHVS, CDR2 FNYEAQ. In DNA form, the CDR3 reads TGTGCCAGCAGCTTCGGGAACAATGAGCAGTTCTTC. It specifies CASSFGNNEQFF.

The chain carries TRBV7-3 and TRBJ2-1, with D maybe TRBD1 (6 bases). Germline assignment: CDR1 SGHTA and CDR2 FQGTGA. V dropped 1 base and J dropped 4 bases, with 14 bases sitting between them. This CDR3 comprises 16 residues. CDR3 sequence (DNA): TGTGCCAGCAGCTTAAGCCGGGACACAAATTACAATGAGCAGTTCTTC. Translating it yields CASSLSRDTNYNEQFF.

The chain carries TRBV10-3 and TRBJ2-1; 8 positions agree with TRBD1. The CDR3 length is 15 residues. CDR1 ENHRY and CDR2 SYGVKD come from the germline V gene. V lost 2 bases and J lost 6; bases outside the gene matches: 6. CDR3 loop: CAISEHDRGSNEQFF. The CDR3 coding sequence is TGTGCCATCAGTGAGCACGACAGGGGATCCAATGAGCAGTTCTTC.

Comments on this clone: Sequence at one end of the junction differs from germline and may be a read error. The chain links TRBV7-9 to TRBJ2-3; 10 bases are a match to TRBD2. This CDR3 has 17 amino acids. Per germline, CDR1 SEHNR and CDR2 FQNEAQ (reference sequence). CDR3 in amino acids: CASSSTRLAGVVDTRYF. The CDR3 nucleotides read TGTGCCAGCAGTTCCACCCGTCTAGCGGGAGTGGTAGATACGCGGTATTTT.